This T cell receptor beta chain emerged from a study of cytomegalovirus exposure and HLA in healthy donors. Overall study context: In terms of ancestry, the Caucasian-associated cluster contained around 79% of the roughly 400 genotyped donors.

Points from the study as a whole: In a later analysis, productive TCRs from donors in an Asian-associated ancestry cluster reportedly carried fewer N-insertions than the cohort mean.

Researchers ran the PCR with 60 Vbeta and 13 Jbeta primers. Generated by immunoSEQ multiplex PCR, the TCRdb table keeps only in-frame clones and is missing some. The top ten clones hold about 10% of a sample with roughly 150,000 clones, about 70% of them seen once. As regards this clone: What it binds is not known.

Germline V gives CDR1 SGHRS, CDR2 YFSETQ. The ends were cut back, 0 bases at V and 1 base at J, with 14 bases in the middle. The CDR3 has 16 residues. The receptor's source is a man aged 25-40 years in good health and CMV-seropositive. The chain employs TRBV5-1 and TRBJ2-7, with a possible D match to TRBD2 (6 bases). The sample taken for sequencing was PBMCs. CDR3 DNA sequence: TGCGCCAGCAGCTTGGCCGGCGGGGTGGAATCCTACGAGCAGTACTTC. Translated: CASSLAGGVESYEQYF. Full variable domain (remainder filled in from reference TRBV5-1 and TRBJ2-7): KAGVTQTPRYLIKTRGQQVTLSCSPISGHRSVSWYQQTPGQGLQFLFEYFSETQRNKGNFPGRFSGRQFSNSRSEMNVSTLELGDSALYLCASSLAGGVESYEQYFGPGTRLTVT.